These 27 T cell receptor beta chains were sequenced from one sample in a study of early T cells in non-severe SARS-CoV-2 infection (dated by TCRdb to the early 2020s). The library relied on 5' RACE. Sequenced using a NextSeq 500. Using fastp trimming at Q25 and MiXCR clonotype assembly, TCRdb reanalyzed the public sequencing data and kept in-frame beta chains. Every entry covers one CDR3 protein and lists the most common genes and DNA from its rows. For this sample there are 95,000 to 110,000 distinct CDR3 sequences; 11% appear just once. The ten largest clones represent about 8% of the sample. Material for sequencing was whole blood. The receptors derive from an adult who was a healthcare worker with PCR-confirmed SARS-CoV-2 infection or an uninfected control (not recorded which).

The gene calls are TRBV7-3 and TRBJ2-1, with D uncertain. CDR1 SGHTA and CDR2 FQGTGA come from the germline V gene. The CDR3 is 13 amino acids. V was cut by 11 bases and J by 4 bases, with 15 bases left in between. The CDR3 DNA sequence: TGTGCCGGAGAGTGGGATGGGTACAATGAGCAGTTCTTC. Translating gives CAGEWDGYNEQFF.

This clonotype was detected many times. CDR3 loop: CASSAPGTGELFF. CDR3 coding DNA: TGTGCCAGCAGTGCACCGGGAACCGGGGAGCTGTTTTTT. V is TRBV2 and J is TRBJ2-2, with D possibly matching TRBD2 (5 bases). Germline V gene lookup returns CDR1 SNHLY and CDR2 FYNNEI. The CDR3 covers 13 residues. The ends were cut back, 4 bases at V and 5 bases at J, with 8 bases in the middle.

The chain combines TRBV6-1 with TRBJ1-2; D unclear. V lost 10 bases, J lost 8 bases, and 11 bases lay in between. CDR1 MNHNS and CDR2 SASEGT come from the germline V gene. This CDR3 contains 10 residues. The CDR3 DNA is TGTGCCACTATAAGCTCCGGCTACACCTTC. Its translation is CATISSGYTF.

This clonotype occurred a few times. The rearrangement links TRBV5-1 to TRBJ2-4, with D possibly being TRBD1 or TRBD2 (5 bases each). V lost 0 bases, J lost 8 bases, and 12 bases lay in between. Germline V gene sequence: CDR1 SGHRS, CDR2 YFSETQ. The CDR3 covers 14 residues. In DNA form, the CDR3 reads TGCGCCAGCAGCTTGGAACAGAGGGGAGACATTCAGTACTTC. This translates into CASSLEQRGDIQYF.

This clonotype was found a few times. This rearrangement joins TRBV5-4 to TRBJ1-2; no clear D. Per germline, CDR1 SGHNT and CDR2 YYREEE (reference sequence). This CDR3 contains 13 residues. The germline V and J ends were trimmed by 0 bases and 5 bases, with 8 bases remaining between them. This chain's CDR3 is CASSLDAQYGYTF. The CDR3, as DNA: TGTGCCAGCAGCTTGGACGCCCAATATGGCTACACCTTC.

In this sample, this clonotype turned up many times. The chain joins TRBV19 to TRBJ2-6, with 7 bases identical to TRBD2. There are 16 residues in the CDR3. V lost 10 bases and J lost 0; bases outside the gene matches: 9. Per germline, CDR1 LNHDA and CDR2 SQIVND (reference sequence). The CDR3 protein is CATTQAGDSGANVLTF. In nucleotides, the CDR3 is TGTGCCACAACACAGGCGGGGGACTCTGGGGCCAACGTCCTGACTTTC.

The chain links TRBV12-3 or TRBV12-4 to TRBJ2-6; D is undetermined. The ends were cut back, 7 bases at V and 1 base at J, with 11 bases in the middle. The CDR3 runs to 15 residues. This CDR3 reads CASTPPGSGANVLTF. CDR3 in DNA: TGTGCCAGCACCCCCCCTGGGTCTGGGGCCAACGTCCTGACTTTC.

This clonotype was seen a few times. The chain has TRBV7-6 and TRBJ1-5; 11 bases match TRBD1. This CDR3 has 15 residues. The germline CDR1 and CDR2 sequences are SGHVS and FNYEAQ. Trimming at V came to 5 bases and at J to 6 bases, leaving 6 bases not matched to a gene. CDR3 in amino acids: CASSLGTGGSQPQHF. The CDR3 DNA is TGTGCCAGCAGCCTCGGGACAGGGGGATCTCAGCCCCAGCATTTT.

This clonotype was found a few times. The J gene is TRBJ2-3, the V gene TRBV24-1, with TRBD1 matching over 8 bases. The ends lost 4 bases at V and 0 bases at J; junction bases unmatched: 5. The CDR3 length is 16 residues. Germline V gene lookup returns CDR1 KGHDR and CDR2 SFDVKD. Here the CDR3 reads CATSEPGQGSTDTQYF. In nucleotides, the CDR3 is TGTGCCACCAGTGAGCCCGGACAGGGAAGCACAGATACGCAGTATTTT.

This clonotype was counted a few times. The chain uses TRBV20-1 and TRBJ2-1; no clear D. Deletions cut 3 bases from V and 0 bases from J, with 15 bases between. Germline V lookup: CDR1 DFQATT, CDR2 SNEGSKA (reference sequence). The length of the CDR3 is 16 residues. This CDR3 reads CSARFFIRVSYNEQFF. CDR3 nucleotide sequence: TGCAGTGCTAGGTTCTTTATACGGGTCTCCTACAATGAGCAGTTCTTC.

This clonotype was seen at least ten times. The chain combines TRBV29-1 with TRBJ2-7; possibly TRBD2 for D (5 bases). This CDR3 contains 13 residues. Between the trimmed V and J ends, which lost 1 base and 4 bases, there was a span of 11 bases. Per germline, CDR1 SQVTM and CDR2 ANQGSEA. CDR3 nucleotides: TGCAGCGTTGAAGGTCTAGGACTGTACGAGCAGTACTTC. Protein sequence: CSVEGLGLYEQYF.

This clonotype was detected only a few times. V and J are TRBV6-5 and TRBJ1-5; D gene ambiguous. Trimming left V 6 bases short and J 3 bases short, with 9 bases between. The CDR3 contains 13 residues. CDR1 MNHEY and CDR2 SVGAGI come from the germline V gene. DNA of the CDR3: TGTGCCAGCAGCTCAGGTATCAATCAGCCCCAGCATTTT. Its translation: CASSSGINQPQHF.

This clonotype was seen ten or more times. CDR3 DNA: TGTGCCAGCAGTTTATTCACTGAAGCTTTCTTT. It yields the protein CASSLFTEAFF. The chain has TRBV28 and TRBJ1-1; D remains ambiguous. CDR1 and CDR2 (germline): MDHEN, SYDVKM. This CDR3 spans 11 amino acids. V gave up 1 base and J gave up 4 bases, with 1 base separating them.

The chain joins TRBV14 to TRBJ2-1; 11 bases match TRBD1. The V and J ends lost 1 base and 3 bases, in that order; junction bases with no gene match: 2. Germline V lookup: CDR1 SGHDN, CDR2 FVKESK. CDR3 size: 16 residues. As DNA, the CDR3 is TGTGCCAGCAGCCAAGTAGGGACAGGGGGCTACAATGAGCAGTTCTTC. The encoded protein is CASSQVGTGGYNEQFF.

The V gene is TRBV28, the J gene TRBJ1-5; no clear D gene. CDR1 is MDHEN and CDR2 is SYDVKM in the germline V gene. The CDR3 is 13 amino acids. V was clipped by 3 bases and J by 5 bases, with 8 bases between them. The CDR3 is CASSFISDQPQHF. DNA for the CDR3: TGTGCCAGCAGTTTCATTAGTGATCAGCCCCAGCATTTT.

This clonotype turned up a few times. The chain joins TRBV29-1 to TRBJ1-5, with D perhaps matching TRBD1 (6 bases). Per the germline V gene, CDR1 is SQVTM and CDR2 is ANQGSEA. CDR3 length equals 13 residues. V was trimmed by 8 bases and J by 5 bases, leaving 16 bases between them. CDR3 residues: CSHSSGEDQPQHF. CDR3 sequence (DNA): TGCAGCCACTCGTCAGGGGAGGATCAGCCCCAGCATTTT.

This clonotype was seen a handful of times. V gene TRBV4-1 combines with J gene TRBJ2-5; 7 bases are a match to TRBD1. This CDR3 is 14 amino acids long. From germline, CDR1 is MGHRA and CDR2 YSYEKL. Trimming removed 5 bases from V and 5 bases from J; junction bases left unmatched: 8. CDR3 sequence reads: CASSYRGIRETQYF. The DNA of the CDR3 is TGCGCCAGCAGCTACAGGGGAATCCGGGAGACCCAGTACTTC.

Many counts were recorded for this clonotype. The chain joins TRBV7-2 to TRBJ2-4; TRBD1 might be the D (6 bases). This CDR3 contains 18 residues. Germline CDR1 reads SGHTA; CDR2 reads FQGNSA. Deletions cut 3 bases from V and 1 base from J, with 19 bases between. The chain's CDR3 is CASSLDSLKKGAKNIQYF. CDR3 in DNA: TGTGCCAGCAGCTTGGACAGCCTTAAAAAGGGGGCCAAAAACATTCAGTACTTC.

The chain is built from TRBV28 and TRBJ2-3; D unclear. V lost 3 bases and J 3 bases, leaving 4 bases between the germline ends. The CDR3 extends over 12 amino acids. Germline loops: CDR1 MDHEN, CDR2 SYDVKM. The CDR3 nucleotides are TGTGCCAGCAGTTTCAAGACAGATACGCAGTATTTT. Protein: CASSFKTDTQYF.

The genes are TRBV7-9 and TRBJ2-7; perhaps D is TRBD1 or TRBD2 (5 bases each). Germline V lookup: CDR1 SEHNR, CDR2 FQNEAQ (reference sequence). The CDR3 length is 13 residues. V lost 6 bases and J lost 1, with 10 bases in between. The CDR3 here is CASRSGRSYEQYF. In nucleotides, the CDR3 is TGTGCCAGCAGATCGGGACGGTCCTACGAGCAGTACTTC. The full variable domain, its missing parts supplied by reference TRBV7-9 and TRBJ2-7, is DTGVSQNPRHKITKRGQNVTFRCDPISEHNRLYWYRQTLGQGPEFLTYFQNEAQLEKSRLLSDRFSAERPKGSFSTLEIQRTEQGDSAMYLCASRSGRSYEQYFGPGTRLTVT.

This sequence joins TRBV6-2 or TRBV6-3 and TRBJ2-7; possibly TRBD1 for D (6 bases). The CDR3 length is 14 residues. Germline CDR1 is MNHEY and CDR2 is SVGEGT. V was shortened by 3 bases and J by 4 bases, with 13 bases between the two germline ends. CDR3 sequence: CASSYSGQIYEQYF. The CDR3 nucleotides read TGTGCCAGCAGTTATTCCGGACAGATTTACGAGCAGTACTTC.

At least ten counts were recorded for this clonotype. The V call is TRBV5-1, the J call TRBJ2-1; no clear D. Trimming stripped 5 bases from V and 7 bases from J, with 16 bases between. This CDR3 has 14 residues. CDR1 is SGHRS, CDR2 YFSETQ, per germline. Here the CDR3 DNA reads TGCGCCAGCAGTCTAATCCCAGGACGGAATGAGCAGTTCTTC. Its protein is CASSLIPGRNEQFF.

This clonotype was detected only a few times. This chain links TRBV20-1 with TRBJ1-2; D remains ambiguous. Trimming cost V 6 bases and J 8 bases, with 10 bases left between them. The CDR3 has 10 amino acids. Germline V gene data show CDR1 as DFQATT and CDR2 as SNEGSKA (reference sequence). In DNA, the CDR3 is TGCAGTGCGGAGGGCCTCGGCTACACCTTC. Its protein is CSAEGLGYTF.

This clonotype was seen repeatedly, ten times or more. The V call is TRBV9, the J call TRBJ2-1, with D perhaps matching TRBD1 (6 bases). The CDR3 loop spans 14 amino acids. Germline loops: CDR1 SGDLS, CDR2 YYNGEE. Trimming removed 0 bases from V and 2 bases from J, with 6 bases in between. CDR3 protein: CASSVGTAYNEQFF. CDR3 nucleotides: TGTGCCAGCAGCGTAGGGACAGCCTACAATGAGCAGTTCTTC.

This chain links TRBV5-1 with TRBJ1-6; unclear D gene. Trimming shortened V by 0 bases and J by 6 bases, and 13 bases separated the two germline ends. The CDR3 sequence is 16 residues long. Looked up from germline, CDR1 is SGHRS and CDR2 is YFSETQ. The CDR3 bases are TGCGCCAGCAGCTTGGATGAAGGTTCGGCTAATTCACCCCTCCACTTT. Its protein is CASSLDEGSANSPLHF.

This clonotype occurred a few times. The chain uses TRBV12-3 or TRBV12-4 and TRBJ1-4; 9 bases align to TRBD1. Trimming at V came to 5 bases and at J to 5 bases, leaving 6 bases not matched to a gene. This CDR3 spans 15 amino acids. In DNA form, the CDR3 reads TGTGCCAGCAGTGAGACCGGGACAGGGAATGAAAAACTGTTTTTT. Protein sequence: CASSETGTGNEKLFF.

This clonotype was picked up many times. The V and J genes are TRBV3-1 and TRBJ1-5; perhaps TRBD1 as D (5 bases). Deletions cut 5 bases from V and 1 base from J, with 9 bases between. This CDR3 is built from 14 residues. Germline CDR1 is LGHDT and CDR2 is YNNKEL (reference sequence). The CDR3 sequence is CASSFGQSNQPQHF. The CDR3 DNA is TGTGCCAGCAGCTTCGGACAAAGCAATCAGCCCCAGCATTTT.